The 32 T cell receptor beta chains presented below share a single source sample, sequenced in a study of blood T cell repertoires in COVID-19. The assay was immunoSEQ multiplex PCR, and TCRdb's table has in-frame clones only and misses some. The table lists hundreds of thousands of clones, over 75% of them singletons. Sequencing used peripheral blood. These receptors were taken from a woman aged 25-40 years with acute or convalescent COVID-19.

This chain joins TRBV10-1 and TRBJ2-2; TRBD1 matches 9 bases. Germline V lookup: CDR1 WNHNN, CDR2 SYGVQD (reference sequence). CDR3 size: 16 residues. The V gene end was trimmed by 6 bases and the J gene end by 5 bases; junction bases not matched to a gene: 10. The CDR3 coding sequence is TGCGCCAGCAGCAACCGGGGACAGGGCGAAACCGGGGAGCTGTTTTTT. This sequence encodes CASSNRGQGETGELFF.

The V call is TRBV13, the J call TRBJ1-1; no firm D call. V lost 5 bases, J lost 0 bases, and 4 bases lay in between. The germline V gene encodes CDR1 PRHDT and CDR2 FYEKMQ (reference sequence). The CDR3 is 12 residues long. The CDR3 DNA reads as TGTGCCAGCAGCACTATGAACACTGAAGCTTTCTTT. Its protein product is CASSTMNTEAFF.

The V and J genes are TRBV5-4 and TRBJ1-1; 7 bases match TRBD1. The V segment lost 4 bases and the J segment 0 bases; nucleotides outside the gene matches: 3. The germline CDR1 and CDR2 sequences are SGHNT and YYREEE (reference sequence). The CDR3 loop spans 14 amino acids. CDR3 bases: TGTGCCAGCAGCGGGGGACAGATGAACACTGAAGCTTTCTTT. Protein sequence: CASSGGQMNTEAFF.

There are a few counts of this clone. This chain joins TRBV7-2 and TRBJ2-7; TRBD2 aligns across 10 bases. Germline assignment: CDR1 SGHTA and CDR2 FQGNSA. The CDR3 has 15 residues. The junction had 2 bases not matched to a gene; V was cut back by 1 base and J by 2 bases. CDR3 coding DNA: TGTGCCAGCAGCTTAGAGCTAGCGGGAGCCTACGAGCAGTACTTC. Translated: CASSLELAGAYEQYF.

The CDR3 region is CASSSPGRGKNNEQFF. CDR3 DNA sequence: TGCGCCAGCAGCAGCCCAGGGAGGGGAAAAAACAATGAGCAGTTCTTC. The chain employs TRBV5-1 and TRBJ2-1; 7 bases match TRBD2. This CDR3 is 16 amino acids long. V lost 4 bases and J lost 5; bases outside the gene matches: 12. Germline V gene data show CDR1 as SGHRS and CDR2 as YFSETQ. The full variable domain, in which reference TRBV5-1 and TRBJ2-1 provide the parts outside the CDR3, is KAGVTQTPRYLIKTRGQQVTLSCSPISGHRSVSWYQQTPGQGLQFLFEYFSETQRNKGNFPGRFSGRQFSNSRSEMNVSTLELGDSALYLCASSSPGRGKNNEQFFGPGTRLTVL.

This chain connects TRBV5-6 to TRBJ1-1; D not certain. The CDR3 runs 17 residues. From germline, CDR1 is SGHDT and CDR2 YYEEEE. Trimming stripped 4 bases from V and 2 bases from J, with 21 bases between. CDR3 amino acids: CASSDVVTQLFNTEAFF. DNA for the CDR3: TGTGCCAGCAGCGATGTGGTAACACAGCTTTTCAACACTGAAGCTTTCTTT.

The V and J genes are TRBV5-4 and TRBJ2-2, with 12 bases aligning to TRBD2. V trimming: 2 bases; J trimming: 7 bases; junction bases outside the gene matches: 9. The CDR3 is made up of 17 amino acids. Germline CDR1 SGHNT, CDR2 YYREEE (reference sequence). The CDR3: CASSLGLAGGPGGELFF. CDR3 nucleotides: TGTGCCAGCAGCTTAGGGCTAGCGGGAGGGCCTGGCGGGGAGCTGTTTTTT.

V and J are TRBV4-1 and TRBJ1-3; no firm D call. Trimming cost V 1 base and J 4 bases, with 8 bases left between them. This CDR3 comprises 14 residues. CDR1 is MGHRA, CDR2 YSYEKL, per germline. The CDR3 DNA is TGCGCCAGCAGCCAAGGTAGATCCGGAAACACCATATATTTT. Translating it yields CASSQGRSGNTIYF.

The table lists this clone with a count of one. The chain recombines TRBV3-1 (or the pseudogene TRBV3-2) with TRBJ2-1, with TRBD1 matching 9 bases. Trimming cost V 4 bases and J 4 bases; bases outside gene matches: 8. The CDR3 extends over 16 amino acids. Germline-derived CDR1 and CDR2 are LGHDT and YNNKEL (reference sequence). CDR3 nucleotide sequence: TGTGCCAGCAGCCGCAAGGACAGGGGAACATACAATGAGCAGTTCTTC. Amino acids: CASSRKDRGTYNEQFF.

CDR3 DNA: TGTGCTAGTGGGCCGAGCGGGGCTTACAATGAGCAGTTCTTC. Its protein is CASGPSGAYNEQFF. This chain connects TRBV12-5 to TRBJ2-1; TRBD2 aligns across 7 bases. Germline-derived CDR1 and CDR2 are LGHNT and FRNRAP. The CDR3 totals 14 residues. Trimming removed 6 bases from V and 4 bases from J; junction bases left unmatched: 6.

The chain links TRBV28 to TRBJ1-5; TRBD1 might be the D (6 bases). Trimming cost V 6 bases and J 15 bases, with 27 bases left between them. Germline CDR1 MDHEN, CDR2 SYDVKM. The CDR3 runs to 15 residues. CDR3 in amino acids: CASRIQGGEAHPRHF. CDR3 coding DNA: TGTGCCAGCAGGATACAGGGCGGAGAGGCACACCCTAGGCATTTT.

V gene TRBV9 combines with J gene TRBJ1-5; D is uncertain. Trimming cost V 0 bases and J 0 bases, with 7 bases left between them. Germline-derived CDR1 and CDR2 are SGDLS and YYNGEE. This CDR3 is built from 15 residues. The CDR3 reads CASSVAPDSNQPQHF. The CDR3 DNA is TGTGCCAGCAGCGTAGCCCCAGATAGCAATCAGCCCCAGCATTTT.

The J gene is TRBJ2-3, the V gene TRBV4-1, with D possibly TRBD2 on 6 matching bases. CDR3 length: 16 amino acids. The V and J ends lost 2 bases and 6 bases respectively, with 18 bases between them. CDR1 and CDR2 from the germline V gene are MGHRA and YSYEKL. The CDR3 nucleotides are TGCGCCAGCAGCCAACCGAGACTAGACGGTTACGATACGCAGTATTTT. It codes for CASSQPRLDGYDTQYF.

This CDR3 reads CASSTGQGGITEAFF. The CDR3 region has the DNA TGTGCCAGCTCAACTGGACAGGGAGGGATCACTGAAGCTTTCTTT. The chain combines TRBV18 with TRBJ1-1; TRBD1 agrees at 8 bases. The germline CDR1 and CDR2 sequences are KGHSH and LQKENI. The V and J ends lost 5 bases and 4 bases, in that order; junction bases with no gene match: 9. The length of the CDR3 is 15 residues.

V is TRBV19 and J is TRBJ2-7; D is possibly TRBD2 (6 bases). This CDR3 region has 13 residues. Trimming took 5 bases from V and 6 from J, leaving 14 bases between them. Per the germline V gene, CDR1 is LNHDA and CDR2 is SQIVND (reference sequence). CDR3 loop: CASSVATSSEQYF. In nucleotides, the CDR3 is TGTGCCAGTAGTGTCGCCACTAGCTCCGAGCAGTACTTC.

The gene calls are TRBV9 and TRBJ2-3, with D tentatively TRBD2 (5 bases). Germline V lookup: CDR1 SGDLS, CDR2 YYNGEE. V shed 0 bases and J shed 5 bases, with 16 bases lying between them. The CDR3 covers 16 residues. CDR3 in amino acids: CASSVGSLARVDTQYF. CDR3 bases: TGTGCCAGCAGCGTAGGGTCTCTAGCAAGGGTAGATACGCAGTATTTT.

This chain connects TRBV5-1 to TRBJ1-3; D possibly corresponds to TRBD1 (6 bases). V lost 3 bases and J 0 bases, leaving 10 bases between the germline ends. CDR3 length: 15 amino acids. Looked up from germline, CDR1 is SGHRS and CDR2 is YFSETQ. The CDR3, as DNA: TGCGCCAGCAGCTGGACAGCGGACTCTGGAAACACCATATATTTT. It specifies CASSWTADSGNTIYF.

V is TRBV11-2 and J is TRBJ1-1, with D tentatively TRBD1 (6 bases). V shed 6 bases and J shed 2 bases, with 13 bases lying between them. The germline V gene has CDR1 SGHAT and CDR2 FQNNGV. The CDR3 contains 14 residues. CDR3 in DNA: TGTGCCAGCAGTCATAACAGGGTTAACACTGAAGCTTTCTTT. The encoded protein is CASSHNRVNTEAFF.

This rearrangement joins TRBV27 to TRBJ1-6; 9 bases fit TRBD1. The CDR3 loop spans 15 amino acids. CDR1 is MNHEY, CDR2 SMNVEV, per germline (reference sequence). Trimming took 2 bases from V and 10 from J; bases not matched to a gene: 6. CDR3 loop: CASSLVGQGASPLHF. In DNA, the CDR3 is TGTGCCAGCAGTTTAGTGGGACAGGGTGCCTCACCCCTCCACTTT.

The chain couples TRBV5-4 to TRBJ1-2, with D perhaps TRBD1 (5 bases). Germline V gives CDR1 SGHNT, CDR2 YYREEE (reference sequence). With 1 base removed from V and 1 base from J, the gap between germline ends came to 14 bases. The CDR3 spans 16 residues. CDR3 residues: CASSLFATAYNYGYTF. Here the CDR3 DNA reads TGTGCCAGCAGCTTGTTCGCGACAGCTTATAACTATGGCTACACCTTC. The whole variable domain, filled in from reference TRBV5-4 and TRBJ1-2, reads ETGVTQSPTHLIKTRGQQVTLRCSSQSGHNTVSWYQQALGQGPQFIFQYYREEENGRGNFPPRFSGLQFPNYSSELNVNALELDDSALYLCASSLFATAYNYGYTFGSGTRLTVV.

The chain links TRBV9 to TRBJ2-4; 11 positions match TRBD2. V gave up 0 bases and J gave up 9 bases; unmatched junction bases: 2. This CDR3 is built from 14 residues. Germline lookup yields CDR1 SGDLS and CDR2 YYNGEE. CDR3 nucleotide sequence: TGTGCCAGCAGCGTAGAACTAGCGGGAGTCATTCAGTACTTC. Its protein product is CASSVELAGVIQYF.

J is TRBJ2-1 and V is TRBV10-2; 7 bases align to TRBD2. There are 12 residues in the CDR3. V was clipped by 4 bases and J by 13 bases; unmatched bases: 7. The germline V gene has CDR1 WSHSY and CDR2 SAAADI. The chain's CDR3 is CASSGGREGQFF. CDR3 in DNA: TGCGCCAGCAGTGGAGGGAGGGAGGGCCAGTTCTTC.

The V and J genes are TRBV19 and TRBJ2-3, with TRBD1 matching 8 bases. This CDR3 spans 15 amino acids. V lost 6 bases, J lost 2 bases, and 7 bases stayed unmatched. Germline V gives CDR1 LNHDA, CDR2 SQIVND (reference sequence). In DNA form, the CDR3 reads TGTGCCAGTAGGCCATCGGGACAGGTCACAGATACGCAGTATTTT. This gives the protein CASRPSGQVTDTQYF.

The chain carries TRBV19 and TRBJ2-7, with a possible D match to TRBD1 (6 bases). V dropped 10 bases and J dropped 0 bases, with 10 bases sitting between them. CDR3 length: 12 residues. From germline, CDR1 is LNHDA and CDR2 SQIVND (reference sequence). CDR3 residues: CATGDRSYEQYF. Written as DNA, the CDR3 is TGTGCCACAGGGGACCGCTCCTACGAGCAGTACTTC.

This sequence joins TRBV5-4 and TRBJ1-2; TRBD1 agrees at 10 bases. Germline CDR1 reads SGHNT; CDR2 reads YYREEE (reference sequence). Germline trimming cut 4 bases from V and 7 bases from J; bases unmatched to any gene: 4. This CDR3 has 13 amino acids. CDR3 sequence (DNA): TGTGCCAGCAGCCCGGACAGGGGGGTTGGCTACACCTTC. The encoded protein is CASSPDRGVGYTF.

The gene calls are TRBV5-6 and TRBJ2-2, with D uncertain. Trimming shortened V by 2 bases and J by 6 bases, and 8 bases separated the two germline ends. CDR3 length: 13 amino acids. CDR1 is SGHDT and CDR2 is YYEEEE in the germline V gene. The CDR3 is CASSLSVPGELFF. CDR3 DNA: TGTGCCAGCAGCTTATCTGTTCCCGGGGAGCTGTTTTTT.

This chain links TRBV5-1 with TRBJ2-7, with a tentative D call TRBD2 (6 bases). V lost 4 bases to trimming and J lost 3 bases, with 20 bases between them. The CDR3 has 16 amino acids. CDR1 SGHRS and CDR2 YFSETQ come from the germline V gene. Here the CDR3 DNA reads TGCGCCAGCAGCCGCTTGAGGTCCGGGGGTGTCTACGAGCAGTACTTC. It is translated as CASSRLRSGGVYEQYF.

The gene calls are TRBV7-2 and TRBJ2-2, with TRBD2 matching 10 bases. The V gene end was trimmed by 6 bases and the J gene end by 7 bases; junction bases not matched to a gene: 8. Germline CDR1 SGHTA, CDR2 FQGNSA. This CDR3 spans 15 amino acids. The CDR3 DNA is TGTGCCAGCAGGATAGCGGGAGGAGTAGGCGGGGAGCTGTTTTTT. The encoded protein is CASRIAGGVGGELFF.

The chain has TRBV25-1 and TRBJ1-2; D is uncertain. The CDR3 sequence is 12 residues long. Looked up from germline, CDR1 is MGHDK and CDR2 is SYGVNS. CDR3 protein: CHRLHTRYGYTF. The CDR3 DNA reads TGTCATAGACTCCATACGAGGTATGGCTACACCTTC.

The rearrangement joins TRBV19 to TRBJ2-2; 9 bases are shared with TRBD2. Trimming removed 5 bases from V and 5 bases from J; junction bases left unmatched: 18. Germline V CDR1 and CDR2: LNHDA, SQIVND (reference sequence). The CDR3 runs 19 residues. CDR3 bases: TGTGCCAGTAGTCCTAGAGGGACATCTCTAGCGGGACGTACCGGGGAGCTGTTTTTT. Translation gives CASSPRGTSLAGRTGELFF.

The J gene is TRBJ2-3, the V gene TRBV2; TRBD2 might be the D (5 bases). CDR1 is SNHLY, CDR2 FYNNEI, per germline. V lost 9 bases to trimming and J lost 0 bases, with 13 bases between them. The CDR3 runs 14 residues. CDR3 loop: CARGRGSSTDTQYF. The CDR3 DNA follows: TGTGCCAGAGGACGGGGAAGTAGCACAGATACGCAGTATTTT.

The gene calls are TRBV5-1 and TRBJ1-2; 10 nucleotides line up with TRBD1. Germline CDR1 and CDR2: SGHRS and YFSETQ. The V segment lost 3 bases and the J segment 7 bases; nucleotides outside the gene matches: 12. The CDR3 covers 16 residues. Written as DNA, the CDR3 is TGCGCCAGCAGCTGGCGGGGGACAGGGGAACCCGGTGGCTACACCTTC. It yields the protein CASSWRGTGEPGGYTF.